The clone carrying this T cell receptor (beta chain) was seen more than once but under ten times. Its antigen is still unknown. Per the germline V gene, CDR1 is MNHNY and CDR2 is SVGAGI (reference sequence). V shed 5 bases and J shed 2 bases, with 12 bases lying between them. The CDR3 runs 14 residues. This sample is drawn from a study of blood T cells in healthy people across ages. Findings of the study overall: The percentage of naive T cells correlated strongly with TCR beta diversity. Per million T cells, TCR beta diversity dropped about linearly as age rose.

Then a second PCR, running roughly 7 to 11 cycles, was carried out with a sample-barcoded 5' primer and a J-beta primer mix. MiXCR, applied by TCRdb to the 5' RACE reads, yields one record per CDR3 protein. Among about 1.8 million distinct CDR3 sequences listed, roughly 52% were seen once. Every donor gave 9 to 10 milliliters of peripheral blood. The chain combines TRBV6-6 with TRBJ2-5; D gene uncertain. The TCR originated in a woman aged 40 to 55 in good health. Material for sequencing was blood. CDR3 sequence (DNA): TGTGCCAGCAGTCCACATCCCCAACAAGAGACCCAGTACTTC. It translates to CASSPHPQQETQYF.